This T cell receptor (beta chain) was recovered during a study of blood T cell repertoires in COVID-19 (TCRdb year 2020). Study-level background: Samples from collaborators originated in the United States, Italy and Spain and spanned both the acute and convalescent phases of COVID-19. The prospective study material was composed of cDNA or gDNA derived from T cells, B-cell-depleted T cells, or PBMCs. Deeply sampled blood TCRbeta repertoires from subjects exposed to, actively infected with, or recovered from COVID-19 were included in the dataset. A freely available public database, intended as a resource for researchers studying the immune response to SARS-CoV-2, is where the repertoires were released. The samples were drawn from two sources: the first 160 participants of the ongoing ImmuneRACE study, and over 1,000 subjects contributed by 6 global collaborators. Nearly every sample came with metadata listing a de-identified subject ID, COVID-19 status, age in years and sex. Where available, HLA class I and class II types were taken from metadata supplied by the sample provider and were not determined by assay-based typing.

Collaborating institutions collected whole blood in K2EDTA tubes following their own protocols. For TCRbeta analysis, collaborators shipped samples as frozen whole blood, isolated PBMCs, or DNA extracted from either of those sample types. From the cysteine up to the phenylalanine, the CDR3 has a length of 14 residues. Of the read, only the CDR3 DNA is kept; its 42 bases are in frame from base 1. The V end loses 5 bases and the J end loses 4 bases, and a stretch of 13 bases separates them. Reading the germline V gene (reference sequence) gives CDR1 MNHEY and CDR2 SMNVEV. What the study reported, not specific to this receptor: Clinical and demographic metadata were provided uncurated, with the amount varying by source and participant.

TCRbeta CDR3 regions were amplified from genomic DNA by means of the immunoSEQ Assay, a bias-controlled multiplex PCR. The published analysis was carried out like this. The number of nucleated cells in each sample was estimated from the amplification of reference gene primers within the assay. To quantify the absolute abundance of each unique TCRbeta CDR3 rearrangement, sequence reads were collapsed and filtered. Productive Simpson clonality was computed per sample as the square root of Simpson's diversity index over productive rearrangements. TCRdb provides this immuneACCESS table in a form limited to in-frame rearrangements. Some clones are lacking; in checked studies, under half of them reflect an unresolved V gene, and why the rest are absent is not known. The V and J calls and clone size are taken from that table; D and trimming were inferred from the DNA. Recorded for this sample are about 80,000 clones; approximately 80% of them occurred a single time. Around 11% of the sample is in the top ten clones.

Concerning this clone: The antigen this receptor binds is unknown. The sample holds no much larger clone one base away, and base qualities are not on file.

The sequence was obtained from a woman aged 35 to 49 with active or convalescent COVID-19. The V gene is TRBV27 and the J gene is TRBJ2-3, with a weak D call of TRBD2 (6 bases match). Sequencing input: peripheral blood. DNA sequence: TGTGCCAGCAGTCTTTTACTAGCTCCAGATACGCAGTATTTT. It translates to CASSLLLAPDTQYF.